A selection of T cell receptor beta chains follows, all from one sample in a study of T-cell memory formation after mild COVID-19. TCRdb re-called the 5' RACE reads with MiXCR, one entry per CDR3 protein. Of around 450,000 distinct CDR3 sequences listed, roughly 20% are singletons. The sequenced material came from PBMCs or a T cell subset sorted from them (not recorded which). The origin of the receptors is an adult woman who had mild COVID-19 (a few samples of this study predate the infection). Cell type and time point are not known. Each CDR3 is given without its conserved first and last residue. Each record gives: V gene, CDR3 protein.

V gene: TRBV19
CDR3 protein: ASSIQGVNIQY

V gene: TRBV7-2
CDR3 protein: ASSTGPPLSTQY

V gene: TRBV5-1
CDR3 protein: ASSFLGGGSGNTIY

V gene: TRBV3-1
CDR3 protein: ASSPAGGNQPQH

V gene: TRBV12-3/TRBV12-4
CDR3 protein: ASNPGQISGNTIY

V gene: TRBV3-1
CDR3 protein: ASSQGLGTGELF

V gene: TRBV18
CDR3 protein: ASSPPVPGLNTGELF

V gene: TRBV5-6
CDR3 protein: ASSLGRDRMGDEQF

V gene: TRBV5-1
CDR3 protein: ASSLDPAGLGNTIY

V gene: TRBV2
CDR3 protein: ASSDEGARNSPLH

V gene: TRBV14
CDR3 protein: ASSQGTRTDTQY

V gene: TRBV5-5
CDR3 protein: ASSLPLLAGKDEQY

V gene: TRBV20-1
CDR3 protein: SAPGQAIVGYT

V gene: TRBV12-3/TRBV12-4
CDR3 protein: ASSPNSGRATGELF

V gene: TRBV4-1
CDR3 protein: ASSRTPGPRGTEAF

V gene: TRBV7-9
CDR3 protein: ASSLVGMVTDTQY

V gene: TRBV6-4
CDR3 protein: ASSADGANYGYT

V gene: TRBV7-6
CDR3 protein: ASSLAFFGSRGPNEQF

V gene: TRBV6-6
CDR3 protein: ASLNLGVQETQY

V gene: TRBV6-5
CDR3 protein: ASRTGGDGNVDNSPLH

V gene: TRBV5-1
CDR3 protein: ASSLGTSGSGEQY

V gene: TRBV24-1
CDR3 protein: ATSETTAPRETQY

V gene: TRBV30
CDR3 protein: AWSPRPLNIQY

V gene: TRBV11-2
CDR3 protein: ASSRLELGGALH

V gene: TRBV12-3/TRBV12-4
CDR3 protein: ASSFYSGSADTQY

V gene: TRBV12-3/TRBV12-4
CDR3 protein: ASSILTTPYSNQPQH

V gene: TRBV6-5
CDR3 protein: ASSWTGGYGYT

V gene: TRBV15
CDR3 protein: ATSRESGRSYEQY

V gene: TRBV12-3/TRBV12-4
CDR3 protein: ASSDAGTGAYEQY

V gene: TRBV10-3
CDR3 protein: AIAFEPNTEAF

V gene: TRBV29-1
CDR3 protein: SVGQGLDGYT

V gene: TRBV12-3/TRBV12-4
CDR3 protein: ASSLGGRRNQPQH

V gene: TRBV7-6
CDR3 protein: ASSIGGSYNEQF

V gene: TRBV7-9
CDR3 protein: ASSLSGGTYEQY

V gene: TRBV12-3/TRBV12-4
CDR3 protein: ASSLQTGSTEAF

V gene: TRBV4-3
CDR3 protein: ASSQVPVDRAISYEQY

V gene: TRBV27
CDR3 protein: ASSFDRTRNYGYT

V gene: TRBV20-1
CDR3 protein: SATGQQETQY

V gene: TRBV7-3
CDR3 protein: ASSLFREGDTQY

V gene: TRBV4-1
CDR3 protein: ASSQDRGIAGEY

V gene: TRBV7-3
CDR3 protein: ASSLSGGDGYT

V gene: TRBV7-9
CDR3 protein: ASSPKITDTQY

V gene: TRBV5-1
CDR3 protein: ASSYGQILAGGRFSTDTQY

V gene: TRBV14
CDR3 protein: ASSRSSLGQGRSGELF

V gene: TRBV11-2
CDR3 protein: ASSLEVSVETQY

V gene: TRBV20-1
CDR3 protein: SARPTGQFSSYNSPLH

V gene: TRBV20-1
CDR3 protein: SARLITSGVEETQY